This TCR beta chain was sequenced during a study of blood T cell repertoires in COVID-19. Across the whole study: The study drew acute and convalescent COVID-19 samples from the United States, Italy and Spain. Sources were T cells, B-cell-depleted T cells, or PBMCs; the material itself was cDNA or gDNA.

The germline CDR1 and CDR2 sequences are SGDLS and YYNGEE. The CDR3 has 15 residues. V was pared by 2 bases and J by 2 bases, with 2 bases of the junction left unmatched. In the study's own analysis: Amplifying reference gene primers gave estimates of nucleated cell counts. Produced via immunoSEQ multiplex PCR; TCRdb's table is partial and in-frame only. That table is the source of V, J and clone size, and D and trimming were worked out from the DNA. There are 180,000 or so clones in the sample; roughly 82% occur only once, and around 6% lies in the top ten. All enrollees were about 18 to 90 years old and from approximately 24 US areas.

This receptor was identified in a man aged 35-49 years with acute COVID-19. The chain joins TRBV9 to TRBJ2-2; TRBD1 matches at 8 bases. The sequenced sample consisted of PBMCs or T cells enriched from blood (not recorded which). CDR3 in DNA: TGTGCCAGCAGCGTCACAGGGGGAAACACCGGGGAGCTGTTTTTT. Translating gives CASSVTGGNTGELFF.